The rows below give T cell receptor beta chains drawn from one sample of a study of regulatory T cells in long-lasting Graves disease. TCRdb itself ran the multiplex PCR reads through MiXCR, one entry per CDR3 protein. The table shows just over 600,000 distinct CDR3 sequences, with under 20% occurring only once. The sample also formed part of further work on T cells in Graves' hyperthyroidism and ophthalmopathy.

The specimen was peripheral blood mononuclear cells (PBMCs), collected at new diagnosis, from a patient treated with antithyroid drugs. The receptors originated from a woman younger than 45 with Graves disease. Each CDR3 is given with its conserved first and last residue. A D gene is named only where the DNA matches it firmly. Clone size is shown for a subset of rows, as once, few, many or a class of expanded clone.

d_gene	abundance	v_gene	j_gene	CDR3aa	CDR3nt
TRBD1	.	TRBV19	TRBJ2-2	CASRPQGASSGELFF	TGTGCCAGTAGACCCCAGGGGGCGAGTTCCGGGGAGCTGTTTTTT
.	.	TRBV7-3	TRBJ2-1	CASSLNAANTYNEQFF	TGTGCCAGCAGCTTAAACGCAGCGAACACCTACAATGAGCAGTTCTTC
.	few	TRBV9	TRBJ2-3	CASSERGEPTDTQYF	TGTGCCAGCAGCGAAAGAGGGGAACCCACAGATACGCAGTATTTT
TRBD1	few	TRBV11-2	TRBJ2-7	CASSFTGAVYEQYF	TGTGCCAGCAGCTTTACAGGGGCTGTCTACGAGCAGTACTTC
TRBD1	.	TRBV24-1	TRBJ2-5	CATSDKDRAQTQYF	TGTGCCACCAGTGACAAGGACAGGGCGCAGACCCAGTACTTC
.	many	TRBV28	TRBJ2-7	CASSSGGLAYEQYF	TGTGCCAGCAGTTCCGGAGGGCTCGCCTACGAGCAGTACTTC
.	.	TRBV5-1	TRBJ2-2	CASSVSLQGVTGELFF	TGCGCCAGCAGCGTTTCACTACAGGGTGTCACCGGGGAGCTGTTTTTT
.	many	TRBV5-8	TRBJ2-2	CASSKHSGANTGELFF	TGTGCCAGCAGCAAGCATAGCGGAGCGAACACCGGGGAGCTGTTTTTT
.	many	TRBV28	TRBJ1-2	CASSFRDTGYTF	TGTGCCAGCAGCTTCAGGGACACTGGCTACACCTTC
.	.	TRBV15	TRBJ2-7	CATSSQGAGYEQYF	TGTGCCACCAGCAGTCAGGGTGCGGGCTACGAGCAGTACTTC
TRBD1	few	TRBV20-1	TRBJ2-7	CSARNRGEYYEQYF	TGCAGTGCTAGAAACAGGGGGGAGTACTACGAGCAGTACTTC
.	.	TRBV2	TRBJ2-2	CASKAQGGRNEELFF	TGTGCCAGCAAGGCACAGGGGGGGAGGAACGAGGAGCTGTTTTTT
TRBD2	few	TRBV27	TRBJ2-3	CASSLSRTSGSVGDTQYF	TGTGCCAGCAGTTTATCCCGGACTAGCGGGAGCGTCGGAGATACGCAGTATTTT
.	many	TRBV7-9	TRBJ1-1	CASSLDSGAHEAFF	TGTGCCAGCAGCTTAGATTCCGGGGCCCATGAAGCTTTCTTT
.	many	TRBV3-1	TRBJ1-2	CASSRYSYGYTF	TGTGCCAGCAGCAGATACAGCTATGGCTACACCTTC
TRBD1	.	TRBV15	TRBJ1-5	CATSKYRGLSQPQHF	TGTGCCACCAGCAAATACAGGGGGTTAAGTCAGCCCCAGCATTTT
TRBD2	many	TRBV29-1	TRBJ2-1	CSVEVPLAGVSREQFF	TGCAGCGTTGAAGTACCGCTAGCGGGAGTTTCAAGGGAGCAGTTCTTC
TRBD1	few	TRBV6-2/TRBV6-3	TRBJ2-1	CASADRGRWNEQFF	TGTGCCAGTGCCGACAGGGGTCGTTGGAATGAGCAGTTCTTC
.	many	TRBV28	TRBJ1-4	CASSSGSANEKLFF	TGTGCCAGCAGTTCCGGGTCAGCTAATGAAAAACTGTTTTTT
.	few	TRBV15	TRBJ2-7	CATSRDTGFEQYF	TGTGCCACCAGCAGAGATACGGGGTTCGAGCAGTACTTC
.	many	TRBV12-3/TRBV12-4	TRBJ1-5	CASSRSEYSNQPQHF	TGTGCCAGCAGTCGAAGCGAGTATAGCAATCAGCCCCAGCATTTT
.	many	TRBV6-5	TRBJ1-1	CASSYSDRIEAFF	TGTGCCAGCAGTTACTCCGACAGAATAGAAGCTTTCTTT
TRBD2	few	TRBV9	TRBJ2-1	CASSVALAGGDNEQFF	TGTGCCAGCAGCGTAGCCCTAGCGGGAGGGGACAATGAGCAGTTCTTC
TRBD1	many	TRBV28	TRBJ1-2	CASRVYEGQGGLFSGYTF	TGTGCCAGCAGAGTTTACGAAGGACAGGGGGGTCTGTTCTCCGGCTACACCTTC
.	many	TRBV2	TRBJ1-5	CASSEDRINQPQHF	TGTGCCAGCAGTGAAGACAGGATCAATCAGCCCCAGCATTTT
TRBD1	.	TRBV19	TRBJ1-2	CASREGGWRGYTF	TGTGCCAGCCGCGAAGGGGGCTGGCGTGGCTACACCTTC
TRBD1	many	TRBV18	TRBJ1-6	CASSPRQGNSPLHF	TGTGCCAGCTCACCTCGACAGGGAAATTCACCCCTCCACTTT
TRBD1	.	TRBV19	TRBJ1-2	CVSSTAPGGDYGYTF	TGTGTCAGTAGTACTGCCCCAGGGGGCGACTATGGCTACACCTTC
TRBD1	.	TRBV6-2/TRBV6-3	TRBJ1-2	CATKTGEVDYTF	TGTGCCACGAAGACAGGGGAGGTGGACTACACCTTC
.	many	TRBV7-2	TRBJ2-1	CASSGAAHNEQFF	TGTGCCAGCAGCGGAGCAGCTCACAATGAGCAGTTCTTC
.	many	TRBV30	TRBJ1-3	CAWRTGNTIYF	TGTGCCTGGAGAACTGGAAACACCATATATTTT
.	.	TRBV6-1	TRBJ1-2	CASSPNPLGGYGYTF	TGTGCCAGCAGTCCCAATCCACTGGGGGGCTATGGCTACACCTTC
TRBD1	many	TRBV2	TRBJ1-5	CASSPGQAINQPQHF	TGTGCCAGCAGCCCGGGACAGGCAATCAATCAGCCCCAGCATTTT
TRBD2	.	TRBV12-3/TRBV12-4	TRBJ2-5	CASRAREAREETQYF	TGTGCCAGCAGGGCCCGGGAGGCCCGGGAAGAGACCCAGTACTTC
.	many	TRBV3-1	TRBJ1-1	CASSPTPGTEAFF	TGTGCCAGCAGCCCGACGCCTGGCACTGAAGCTTTCTTT
TRBD2	few	TRBV11-2	TRBJ2-1	CASSPPLAGGNEQFF	TGTGCCAGCAGCCCCCCACTAGCGGGAGGGAATGAGCAGTTCTTC
TRBD2	.	TRBV7-8	TRBJ2-7	CASSRSGTSGRFTYEQYF	TGTGCCAGCAGCCGATCCGGGACTAGCGGGAGGTTTACCTACGAGCAGTACTTC
.	.	TRBV6-1	TRBJ2-1	CASSPRPTDNEQFF	TGTGCCAGCAGCCCCCGACCGACAGACAATGAGCAGTTCTTC